Below, one TCR beta chain is given with its context. The sample is drawn from a study of blood T cell repertoires in COVID-19. Looking at the study overall: The United States, Italy and Spain were the sources of the acute and convalescent COVID-19 samples.

Clones were read by immunoSEQ multiplex PCR, and TCRdb kept only the in-frame ones, dropping some. The sample records around 100,000 clones, about 80% being singletons. Trimming removed 4 bases at V and 5 bases at J, with 12 bases between. CDR1 and CDR2 from the germline V gene are SGDLS and YYNGEE. There are 14 residues in the CDR3. Sequenced: peripheral blood. This rearrangement joins TRBV9 to TRBJ1-4, with D possibly being TRBD1 (6 bases). The sequence was collected from a human donor in a cohort sampled during active COVID-19. The CDR3 is CASSPGQPNEKLFF. The CDR3 region has the DNA TGTGCCAGCAGCCCAGGACAGCCAAATGAAAAACTGTTTTTT.